The 23 T cell receptor beta chains listed next were all sequenced from one sample in a study of blood T cell repertoires in COVID-19. Sequencing was performed with immunoSEQ multiplex PCR; in TCRdb, only in-frame clones are kept and a portion is missing. The sample has a few hundred thousand clones, around four fifths seen once. Sequenced sample: PBMCs or T cells enriched from blood (not recorded which). The receptors derive from a man aged 25-45 years with acute COVID-19.

This clone occurred once. An end of the junction differs from the germline gene, which may be a read error. The gene calls are TRBV5-1 and TRBJ2-2; D uncertain. The CDR3 length is 13 residues. Germline V CDR1 and CDR2: SGHRS, YFSETQ. This CDR3 is CASSLIVSGELFF. The CDR3 DNA reads TGTGCCAGCAGCTTGATAGTTTCCGGGGAGCTGTTTTTT.

The CDR3 coding sequence is TGTGCCAGCAGCCAAGCTCAGACTAGCGGTGGGAATACGCAGTATTTT. This gives the protein CASSQAQTSGGNTQYF. The gene calls are TRBV4-2 and TRBJ2-3; 9 positions agree with TRBD2. With 1 base clipped from V and 7 bases from J, the junction kept 9 bases outside the gene matches. Per the germline V gene, CDR1 is LGHNA and CDR2 is YNFKEQ. The CDR3 is 16 amino acids.

V is TRBV7-9 and J is TRBJ1-2, with D possibly being TRBD1 (5 bases). The CDR3 has 15 amino acids. Per the germline V gene, CDR1 is SEHNR and CDR2 is FQNEAQ (reference sequence). V was shortened by 3 bases and J by 6 bases, with 17 bases between the two germline ends. CDR3 region: CASSFLPGKPNGYTF. Written as DNA, the CDR3 is TGTGCCAGCAGCTTCCTCCCAGGGAAACCCAATGGCTACACCTTC.

The chain uses TRBV19 and TRBJ2-1, with TRBD2 matching over 10 bases. CDR1 is LNHDA, CDR2 SQIVND, per germline (reference sequence). Trimming cost V 2 bases and J 9 bases; bases outside gene matches: 7. The CDR3 runs 15 residues. CDR3 sequence: CASSITIAGGGEQFF. The CDR3 nucleotides are TGTGCCAGTAGTATAACGATAGCGGGAGGAGGTGAGCAGTTCTTC.

The V gene is TRBV24-1, the J gene TRBJ2-1; possible D gene TRBD2, 5 bases. The CDR3 covers 17 residues. Germline assignment: CDR1 KGHDR and CDR2 SFDVKD. V was pared by 2 bases and J by 0 bases, with 13 bases between. CDR3 loop: CATSDWQERSSYNEQFF. The DNA of the CDR3 is TGTGCCACCAGTGATTGGCAGGAGCGGAGCTCCTACAATGAGCAGTTCTTC.

V is TRBV6-5 and J is TRBJ2-5, with TRBD2 identical over 7 bases. Germline CDR1 MNHEY, CDR2 SVGAGI. V dropped 5 bases and J dropped 5; count of bases not matched to a gene: 8. The CDR3 totals 14 residues. CDR3 DNA sequence: TGTGCCAGCAGTCGACGCGGGGGACGGGAGACCCAGTACTTC. Translated: CASSRRGGRETQYF.

The CDR3 protein is CASGTSGSANEQFF. The CDR3 bases are TGTGCCAGCGGGACTAGCGGGAGTGCCAATGAGCAGTTCTTC. The gene calls are TRBV6-5 and TRBJ2-1, with TRBD2 matching 14 bases. The CDR3 covers 14 residues. The germline V gene has CDR1 MNHEY and CDR2 SVGAGI. With V trimmed by 8 bases and J by 6 bases, 3 bases remained unmatched.

This sequence joins TRBV5-5 and TRBJ1-3; D is perhaps TRBD1 (5 bases). The CDR3 runs to 15 residues. CDR1 and CDR2 (germline): SGHKS, YYEKEE (reference sequence). Between the trimmed V and J ends, which lost 0 bases and 3 bases, there was a span of 10 bases. The CDR3 sequence is CASSLGFTGGNTIYF. The CDR3 nucleotides read TGTGCCAGCAGCTTGGGTTTCACAGGTGGAAACACCATATATTTT.

This clone was seen only a few times. This CDR3 reads CASNLISSGNYGYTF. In DNA form, the CDR3 reads TGCGCCAGCAACCTGATTTCCTCGGGGAACTATGGCTACACCTTC. The V gene is TRBV10-1, the J gene TRBJ1-2; D remains ambiguous. CDR1 is WNHNN and CDR2 is SYGVQD in the germline V gene (reference sequence). This CDR3 has 15 residues. Trimming cost V 7 bases and J 2 bases, with 17 bases left between them.

This clone was detected only once. The chain employs TRBV7-3 and TRBJ2-5, with 10 bases aligning to TRBD2. Germline V gene sequence: CDR1 SGHTA, CDR2 FQGTGA. V lost 0 bases and J lost 4; bases outside the gene matches: 5. This CDR3 has 16 amino acids. In nucleotides, the CDR3 is TGTGCCAGCAGCTTAACCCCTAGCGGGAGTATAGAGACCCAGTACTTC. It is translated as CASSLTPSGSIETQYF.

This sequence joins TRBV6-5 and TRBJ2-7; D possibly corresponds to TRBD1 (7 bases). Germline V CDR1 and CDR2: MNHEY, SVGAGI. Trimming stripped 6 bases from V and 4 bases from J, with 13 bases between. The CDR3 is 13 residues long. The CDR3 coding sequence is TGTGCCAGCAGAAACGCAGGGGGGTACGAGCAGTACGTC. It translates to CASRNAGGYEQYV.

CDR3 amino acids: CATSDIPGQYNSPLHF. In nucleotides, the CDR3 is TGTGCCACCAGTGATATCCCGGGACAGTATAATTCACCCCTCCACTTT. The V and J genes are TRBV24-1 and TRBJ1-6; 7 positions agree with TRBD1. Germline values: CDR1 KGHDR, CDR2 SFDVKD. Losses at the gene ends were 3 bases for V and 4 bases for J; bases not matched to a gene: 5. The length of the CDR3 is 16 residues.

The V gene is TRBV5-4, the J gene TRBJ2-5, with D perhaps matching TRBD1 (7 bases). The CDR3 sequence is 15 residues long. V dropped 0 bases and J dropped 5 bases, with 14 bases sitting between them. The V gene's germline CDR1 is SGHNT and CDR2 YYREEE (reference sequence). CDR3 coding DNA: TGTGCCAGCAGCTTGGAAGGGGGCGGAGGGGAGACCCAGTACTTC. It specifies CASSLEGGGGETQYF.

The chain couples TRBV7-2 to TRBJ1-5; 9 bases match TRBD1. After removal of 4 bases from V and 10 bases from J, the junction contained 8 bases not matched to a gene. The CDR3 loop spans 14 amino acids. CDR1 and CDR2 (germline): SGHTA, FQGNSA. The CDR3 DNA reads as TGTGCCAGCAGCTCAAGACAGGGGGGTCCCCCCCAGCATTTT. Translation: CASSSRQGGPPQHF.

This chain links TRBV11-1 with TRBJ2-3, with 11 nucleotides matching TRBD2. The CDR3 contains 16 residues. Trimming at V came to 1 base and at J to 6 bases, leaving 6 bases not matched to a gene. Per the germline V gene, CDR1 is SGHAT and CDR2 is FQDESV (reference sequence). DNA for the CDR3: TGTGCCAGCAGCTTAGAGGTAGCGGGGGGGCCGGATACGCAGTATTTT. This gives the protein CASSLEVAGGPDTQYF. Using reference TRBV11-1 and TRBJ2-3 for the parts outside the CDR3, the full variable domain is EAEVAQSPRYKITEKSQAVAFWCDPISGHATLYWYRQILGQGPELLVQFQDESVVDDSQLPKDRFSAERLKGVDSTLKIQPAELGDSAMYLCASSLEVAGGPDTQYFGPGTRLTVL.

The chain has TRBV6-2 or TRBV6-3 and TRBJ1-2; 8 nucleotides line up with TRBD1. CDR1 is MNHEY and CDR2 is SVGEGT in the germline V gene. The V segment lost 3 bases and the J segment 2 bases; nucleotides outside the gene matches: 8. The CDR3 loop spans 16 amino acids. The chain's CDR3 is CASSYSGGQGNYGYTF. The CDR3 DNA reads TGTGCCAGCAGTTATTCGGGCGGACAGGGCAACTATGGCTACACCTTC.

This chain joins TRBV7-9 and TRBJ2-4; TRBD2 aligns across 7 bases. The CDR3 runs 15 residues. The germline V gene has CDR1 SEHNR and CDR2 FQNEAQ (reference sequence). Germline trimming cut 5 bases from V and 5 bases from J; bases unmatched to any gene: 9. The CDR3 spells CASSQGGALENIQYF. The CDR3 nucleotides are TGTGCCAGCAGCCAGGGAGGGGCTTTGGAAAACATTCAGTACTTC.

The sample holds one count of this clone. V is TRBV24-1 and J is TRBJ2-1; 10 bases are a match to TRBD2. Germline loops: CDR1 KGHDR, CDR2 SFDVKD. CDR3 size: 14 residues. The V segment lost 4 bases and the J segment 6 bases; nucleotides outside the gene matches: 2. CDR3 sequence (DNA): TGTGCCACCAGTGAAAGCGGGAGGGTCAATGAGCAGTTCTTC. Translated, it gives CATSESGRVNEQFF.

As DNA, the CDR3 is TGTGCCAGCAGGCACCACCGGGACAAGGGCCATGGCTACACCTTC. This gives the protein CASRHHRDKGHGYTF. The genes are TRBV6-5 and TRBJ1-2; TRBD1 might be the D (6 bases). Deletions cut 6 bases from V and 6 bases from J, with 20 bases between. The CDR3 runs to 15 residues. Looked up from germline, CDR1 is MNHEY and CDR2 is SVGAGI.

The chain uses TRBV7-3 and TRBJ2-3; 7 bases are a match to TRBD2. CDR3 length: 16 residues. Germline assignment: CDR1 SGHTA and CDR2 FQGTGA. Germline trimming cut 2 bases from V and 6 bases from J; bases unmatched to any gene: 11. The CDR3 DNA is TGTGCCAGCAGCTTATTACCGGGACTACCTAAGGATACGCAGTATTTT. Translation gives CASSLLPGLPKDTQYF.

This clone has a single count. V and J are TRBV18 and TRBJ2-1; D is unresolved. Trimming took off 1 base at V and 0 bases at J, with 7 bases between the two ends. Per the germline V gene, CDR1 is KGHSH and CDR2 is LQKENI. The CDR3 is 15 amino acids. Here the CDR3 reads CASSPQLSSYNEQFF. As DNA, the CDR3 is TGTGCCAGCTCACCACAGTTGAGCTCCTACAATGAGCAGTTCTTC.

This sequence joins TRBV21-1 and TRBJ1-6; TRBD1, as called in the table, went unchecked against the DNA. TRBV21-1 is a documented pseudogene. The CDR3 is 16 residues long. The CDR3 DNA is TGTGCCAGCAGCAACATCGAGACAGGGGAAGATTCACCCCTCCACTTT. This encodes CASSNIETGEDSPLHF.

The J gene is TRBJ1-1, the V gene TRBV10-2, with a weak D call TRBD1 (6 bases). Germline V CDR1 and CDR2: WSHSY, SAAADI. V lost 6 bases, J lost 6 bases, and 17 bases lay in between. This CDR3 has 14 residues. The CDR3 protein is CASSKGGGSAEAFF. The CDR3 nucleotides are TGCGCCAGCAGCAAGGGGGGGGGAAGCGCTGAAGCTTTCTTT.